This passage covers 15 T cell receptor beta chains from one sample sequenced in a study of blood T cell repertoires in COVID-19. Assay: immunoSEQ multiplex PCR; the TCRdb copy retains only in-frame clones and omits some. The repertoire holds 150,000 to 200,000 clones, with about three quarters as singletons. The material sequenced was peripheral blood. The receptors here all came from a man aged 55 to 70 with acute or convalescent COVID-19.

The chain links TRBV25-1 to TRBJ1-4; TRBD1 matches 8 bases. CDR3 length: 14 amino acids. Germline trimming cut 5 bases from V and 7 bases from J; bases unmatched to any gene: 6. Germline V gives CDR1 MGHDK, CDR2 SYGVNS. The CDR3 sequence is CASSSGTGGEKLFF. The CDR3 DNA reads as TGTGCCAGCAGTTCCGGCACAGGGGGTGAAAAACTGTTTTTT.

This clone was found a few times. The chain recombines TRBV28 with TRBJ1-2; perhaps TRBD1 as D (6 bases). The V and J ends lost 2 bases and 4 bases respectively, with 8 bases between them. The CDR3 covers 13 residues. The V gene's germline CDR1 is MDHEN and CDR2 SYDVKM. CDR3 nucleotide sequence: TGTGCCAGCAGTTTACGGGGGGCCTATGGCTACACCTTC. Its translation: CASSLRGAYGYTF.

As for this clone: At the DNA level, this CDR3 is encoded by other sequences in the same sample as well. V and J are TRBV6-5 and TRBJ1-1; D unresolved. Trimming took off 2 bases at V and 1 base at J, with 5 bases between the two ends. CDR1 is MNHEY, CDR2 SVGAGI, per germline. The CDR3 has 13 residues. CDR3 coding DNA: TGTGCCAGCAGTTACCCGGGGAACACTGAAGCTTTCTTT. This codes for CASSYPGNTEAFF.

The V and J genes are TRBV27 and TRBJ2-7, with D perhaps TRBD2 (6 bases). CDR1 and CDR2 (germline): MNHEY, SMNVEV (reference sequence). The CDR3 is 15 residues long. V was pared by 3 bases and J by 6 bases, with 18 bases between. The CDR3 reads CASSFSGTATSEQYF. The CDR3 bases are TGTGCCAGCAGTTTTTCCGGGACTGCTACGAGCGAGCAGTACTTC.

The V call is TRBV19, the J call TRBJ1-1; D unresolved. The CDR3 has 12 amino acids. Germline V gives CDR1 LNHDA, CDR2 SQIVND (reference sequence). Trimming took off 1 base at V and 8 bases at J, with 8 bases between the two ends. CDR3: CASSIGAVEAFF. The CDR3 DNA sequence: TGTGCCAGTAGTATAGGTGCAGTAGAAGCTTTCTTT. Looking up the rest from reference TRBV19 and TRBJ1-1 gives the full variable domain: DGGITQSPKYLFRKEGQNVTLSCEQNLNHDAMYWYRQDPGQGLRLIYYSQIVNDFQKGDIAEGYSVSREKKESFPLTVTSAQKNPTAFYLCASSIGAVEAFFGQGTRLTVV.

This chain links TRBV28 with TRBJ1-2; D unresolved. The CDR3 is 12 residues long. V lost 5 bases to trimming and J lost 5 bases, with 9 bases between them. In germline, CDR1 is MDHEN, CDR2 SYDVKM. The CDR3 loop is CASSPRLYGYTF. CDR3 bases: TGTGCCAGCAGTCCGAGACTTTATGGCTACACCTTC.

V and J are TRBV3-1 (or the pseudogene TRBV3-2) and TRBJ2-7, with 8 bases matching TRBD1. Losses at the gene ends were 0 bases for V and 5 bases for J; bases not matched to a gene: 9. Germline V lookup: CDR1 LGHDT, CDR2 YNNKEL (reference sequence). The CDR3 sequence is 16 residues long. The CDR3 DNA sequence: TGTGCCAGCAGCCAAGATGATGGACAGGGCTTCGACGAGCAGTACTTC. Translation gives CASSQDDGQGFDEQYF.

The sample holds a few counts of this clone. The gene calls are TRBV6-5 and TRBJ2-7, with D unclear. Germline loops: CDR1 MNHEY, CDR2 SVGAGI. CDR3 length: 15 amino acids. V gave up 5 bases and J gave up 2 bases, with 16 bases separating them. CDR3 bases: TGTGCCAGCAGTCCAACGCCGCAGGTAACCTACGAGCAGTACTTC. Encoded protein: CASSPTPQVTYEQYF.

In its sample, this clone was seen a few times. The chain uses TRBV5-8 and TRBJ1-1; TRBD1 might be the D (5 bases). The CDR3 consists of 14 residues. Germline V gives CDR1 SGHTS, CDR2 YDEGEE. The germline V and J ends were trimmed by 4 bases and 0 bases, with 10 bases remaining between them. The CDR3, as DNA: TGTGCCAGCAGCCCCCGGACATTGAACACTGAAGCTTTCTTT. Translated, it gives CASSPRTLNTEAFF. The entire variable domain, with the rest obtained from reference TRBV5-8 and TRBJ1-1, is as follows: EAGVTQSPTHLIKTRGQQATLRCSPISGHTSVYWYQQALGLGLQFLLWYDEGEERNRGNFPPRFSGRQFPNYSSELNVNALELEDSALYLCASSPRTLNTEAFFGQGTRLTVV.

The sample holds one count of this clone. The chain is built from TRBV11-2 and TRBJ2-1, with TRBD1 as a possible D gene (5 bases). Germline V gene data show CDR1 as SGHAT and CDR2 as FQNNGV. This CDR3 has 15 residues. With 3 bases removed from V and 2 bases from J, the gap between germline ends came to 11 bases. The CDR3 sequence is CASSFRVDAYNEQFF. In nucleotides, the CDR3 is TGTGCCAGCAGCTTCAGGGTTGACGCCTACAATGAGCAGTTCTTC.

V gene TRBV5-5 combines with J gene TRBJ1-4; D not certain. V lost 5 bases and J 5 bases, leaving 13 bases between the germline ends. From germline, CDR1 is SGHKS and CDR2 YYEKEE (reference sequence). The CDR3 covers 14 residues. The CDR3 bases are TGTGCCAGCAGTCGGGAGGGAGCAAATGAAAAACTGTTTTTT. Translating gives CASSREGANEKLFF. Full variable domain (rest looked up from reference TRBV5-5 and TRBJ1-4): DAGVTQSPTHLIKTRGQQVTLRCSPISGHKSVSWYQQVLGQGPQFIFQYYEKEERGRGNFPDRFSARQFPNYSSELNVNALLLGDSALYLCASSREGANEKLFFGSGTQLSVL.

In DNA form, the CDR3 reads TGTGCCAGCAGCGGAGGACAGGGAGGCGGCACTGAAGCTTTCTTT. Encoded protein: CASSGGQGGGTEAFF. The chain links TRBV9 to TRBJ1-1; 8 bases map to TRBD1. This CDR3 is built from 15 residues. The V gene's germline CDR1 is SGDLS and CDR2 YYNGEE. Trimming cost V 3 bases and J 4 bases; bases outside gene matches: 8.

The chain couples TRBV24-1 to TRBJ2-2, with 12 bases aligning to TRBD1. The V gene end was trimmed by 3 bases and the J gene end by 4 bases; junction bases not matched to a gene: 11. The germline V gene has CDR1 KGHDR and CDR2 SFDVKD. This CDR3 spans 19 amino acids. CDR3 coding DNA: TGTGCCACCAGTGATCCGCCGGGACAGGGGGCGCCGGGCACCGGGGAGCTGTTTTTT. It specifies CATSDPPGQGAPGTGELFF.

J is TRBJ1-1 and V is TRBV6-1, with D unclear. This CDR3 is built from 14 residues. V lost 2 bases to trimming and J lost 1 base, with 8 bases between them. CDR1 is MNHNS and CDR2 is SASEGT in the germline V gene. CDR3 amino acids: CASSEWAPNTEAFF. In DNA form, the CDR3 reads TGTGCCAGCAGTGAATGGGCACCGAACACTGAAGCTTTCTTT.

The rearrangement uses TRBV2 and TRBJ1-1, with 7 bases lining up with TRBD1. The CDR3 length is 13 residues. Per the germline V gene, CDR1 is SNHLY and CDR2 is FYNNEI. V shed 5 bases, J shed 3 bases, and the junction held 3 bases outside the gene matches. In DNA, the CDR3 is TGTGCCAGCAGTCTTACAGGGGACACTGAAGCTTTCTTT. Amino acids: CASSLTGDTEAFF.